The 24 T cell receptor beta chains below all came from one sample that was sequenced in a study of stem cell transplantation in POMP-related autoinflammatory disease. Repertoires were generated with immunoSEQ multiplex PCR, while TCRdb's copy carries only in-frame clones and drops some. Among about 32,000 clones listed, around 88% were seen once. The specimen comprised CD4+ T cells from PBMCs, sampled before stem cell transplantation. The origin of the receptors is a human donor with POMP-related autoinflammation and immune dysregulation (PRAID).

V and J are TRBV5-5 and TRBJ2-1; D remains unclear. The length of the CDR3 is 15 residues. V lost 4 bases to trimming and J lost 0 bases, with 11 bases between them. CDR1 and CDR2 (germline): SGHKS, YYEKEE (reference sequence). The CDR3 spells CASSPGPSSYNEQFF. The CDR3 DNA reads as TGTGCCAGCAGCCCCGGACCCAGCTCCTACAATGAGCAGTTCTTC.

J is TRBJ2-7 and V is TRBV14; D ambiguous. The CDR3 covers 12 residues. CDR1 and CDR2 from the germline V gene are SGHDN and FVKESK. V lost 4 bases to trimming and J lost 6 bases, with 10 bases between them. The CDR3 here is CASSLGWGEQYF. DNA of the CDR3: TGTGCCAGCAGCCTTGGCTGGGGCGAGCAGTACTTC.

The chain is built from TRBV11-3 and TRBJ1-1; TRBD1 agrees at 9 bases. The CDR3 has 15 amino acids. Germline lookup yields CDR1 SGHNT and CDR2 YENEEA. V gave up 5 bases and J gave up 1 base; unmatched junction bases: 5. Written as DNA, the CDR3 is TGTGCCAGCAGCCCTGGGACAGGGACGAACACTGAAGCTTTCTTT. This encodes CASSPGTGTNTEAFF.

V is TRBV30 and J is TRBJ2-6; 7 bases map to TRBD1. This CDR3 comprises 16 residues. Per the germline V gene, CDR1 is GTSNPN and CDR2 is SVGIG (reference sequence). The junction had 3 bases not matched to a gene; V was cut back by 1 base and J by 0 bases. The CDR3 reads CAWSAGTASGANVLTF. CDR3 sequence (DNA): TGTGCCTGGAGTGCCGGGACAGCCTCTGGGGCCAACGTCCTGACTTTC.

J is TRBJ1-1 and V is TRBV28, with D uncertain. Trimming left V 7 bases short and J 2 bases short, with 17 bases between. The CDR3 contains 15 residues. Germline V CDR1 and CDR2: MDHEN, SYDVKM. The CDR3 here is CASTPWTIRNTEAFF. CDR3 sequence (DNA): TGTGCCAGCACCCCTTGGACGATAAGAAACACTGAAGCTTTCTTT.

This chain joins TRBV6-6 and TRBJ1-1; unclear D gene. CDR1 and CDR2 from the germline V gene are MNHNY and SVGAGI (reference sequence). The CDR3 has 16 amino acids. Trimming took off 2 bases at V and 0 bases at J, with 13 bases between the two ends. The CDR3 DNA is TGTGCCAGCAGTTACGCTCTCATAATCATGAACACTGAAGCTTTCTTT. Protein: CASSYALIIMNTEAFF.

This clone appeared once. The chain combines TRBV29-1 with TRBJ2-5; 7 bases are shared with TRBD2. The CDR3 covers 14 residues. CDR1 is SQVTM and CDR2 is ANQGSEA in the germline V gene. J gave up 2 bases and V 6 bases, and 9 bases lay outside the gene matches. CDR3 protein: CSVTRGGGQETQYF. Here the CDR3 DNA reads TGCAGCGTGACCCGAGGCGGGGGACAAGAGACCCAGTACTTC.

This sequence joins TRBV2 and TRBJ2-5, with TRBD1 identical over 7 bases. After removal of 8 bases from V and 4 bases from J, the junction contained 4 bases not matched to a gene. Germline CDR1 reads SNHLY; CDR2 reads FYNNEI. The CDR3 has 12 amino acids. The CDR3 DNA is TGTGCCAGCCGGACAGGAGCAGAGACCCAGTACTTC. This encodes CASRTGAETQYF.

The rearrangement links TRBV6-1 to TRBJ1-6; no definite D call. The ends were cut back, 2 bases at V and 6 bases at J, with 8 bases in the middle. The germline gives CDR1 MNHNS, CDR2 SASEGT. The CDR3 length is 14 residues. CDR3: CASSEWAFNSPLHF. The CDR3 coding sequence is TGTGCCAGCAGTGAATGGGCCTTTAATTCACCCCTCCACTTT.

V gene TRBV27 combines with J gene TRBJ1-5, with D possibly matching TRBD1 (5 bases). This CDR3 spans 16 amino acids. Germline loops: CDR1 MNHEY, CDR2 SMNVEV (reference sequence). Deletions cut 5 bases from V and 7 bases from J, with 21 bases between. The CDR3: CASSPSYLGVRQPQHF. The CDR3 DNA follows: TGTGCCAGCAGTCCCTCCTATCTGGGGGTCCGGCAGCCCCAGCATTTT.

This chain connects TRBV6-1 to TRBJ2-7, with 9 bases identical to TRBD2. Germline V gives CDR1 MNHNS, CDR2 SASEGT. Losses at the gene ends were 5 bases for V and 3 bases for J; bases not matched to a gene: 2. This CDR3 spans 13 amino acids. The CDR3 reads CASSLSGSYEQYF. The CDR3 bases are TGTGCCAGCAGTCTTAGCGGGAGCTACGAGCAGTACTTC.

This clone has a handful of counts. The CDR3 sequence is CASSLRRTGSGNSPLHF. The CDR3 DNA is TGTGCCAGCAGCTTGAGGAGGACAGGGTCGGGTAATTCACCCCTCCACTTT. The rearrangement uses TRBV5-6 and TRBJ1-6; 8 bases agree with TRBD1. This CDR3 is 17 amino acids long. Germline lookup yields CDR1 SGHDT and CDR2 YYEEEE. J gave up 6 bases and V 1 base, and 9 bases lay outside the gene matches. Full variable domain (remainder filled in from reference TRBV5-6 and TRBJ1-6): DAGVTQSPTHLIKTRGQQVTLRCSPKSGHDTVSWYQQALGQGPQFIFQYYEEEERQRGNFPDRFSGHQFPNYSSELNVNALLLGDSALYLCASSLRRTGSGNSPLHFGNGTRLTVT.

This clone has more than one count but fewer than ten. The CDR3, as DNA: TGTGCTAGTGCCTCCGAAGTCTATGGCTACACCTTC. Amino acid sequence: CASASEVYGYTF. This chain uses TRBV12-5 with TRBJ1-2; D uncertain. Germline V gene lookup returns CDR1 LGHNT and CDR2 FRNRAP. The CDR3 has 12 residues. V lost 7 bases and J 4 bases, leaving 10 bases between the germline ends.

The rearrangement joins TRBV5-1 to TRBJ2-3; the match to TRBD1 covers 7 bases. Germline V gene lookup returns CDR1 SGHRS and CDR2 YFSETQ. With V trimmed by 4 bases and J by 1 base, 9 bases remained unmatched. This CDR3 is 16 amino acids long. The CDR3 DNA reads TGCGCCAGCAGCGCCAGACAGGGTTGGGGCACAGATACGCAGTATTTT. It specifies CASSARQGWGTDTQYF.

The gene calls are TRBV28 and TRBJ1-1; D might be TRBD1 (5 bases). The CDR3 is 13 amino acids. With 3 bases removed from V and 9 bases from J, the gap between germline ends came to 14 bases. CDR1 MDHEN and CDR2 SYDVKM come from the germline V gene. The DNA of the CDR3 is TGTGCCAGCAGTTTCCCGGGACGGTGGAAAGCTTTCTTT. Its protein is CASSFPGRWKAFF.

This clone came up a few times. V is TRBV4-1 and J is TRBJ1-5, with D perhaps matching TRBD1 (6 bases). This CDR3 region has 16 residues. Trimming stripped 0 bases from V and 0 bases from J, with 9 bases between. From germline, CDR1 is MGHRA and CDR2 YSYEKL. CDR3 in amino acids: CASSQEQGHSNQPQHF. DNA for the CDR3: TGCGCCAGCAGCCAAGAACAGGGCCATAGCAATCAGCCCCAGCATTTT.

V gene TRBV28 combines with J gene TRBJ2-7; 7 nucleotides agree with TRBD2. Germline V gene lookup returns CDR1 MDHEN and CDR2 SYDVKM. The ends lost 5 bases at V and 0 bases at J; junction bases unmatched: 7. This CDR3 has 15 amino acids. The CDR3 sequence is CASSETAGSSYEQYF. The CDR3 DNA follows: TGTGCCAGCAGTGAAACAGCGGGAAGCTCCTACGAGCAGTACTTC.

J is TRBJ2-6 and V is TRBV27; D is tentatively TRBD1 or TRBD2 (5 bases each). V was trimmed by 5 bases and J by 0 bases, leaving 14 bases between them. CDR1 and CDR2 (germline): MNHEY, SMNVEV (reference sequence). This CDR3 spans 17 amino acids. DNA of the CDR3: TGTGCCAGCAGTAGGGACGGTTTCGTCTCTGGGGCCAACGTCCTGACTTTC. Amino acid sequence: CASSRDGFVSGANVLTF.

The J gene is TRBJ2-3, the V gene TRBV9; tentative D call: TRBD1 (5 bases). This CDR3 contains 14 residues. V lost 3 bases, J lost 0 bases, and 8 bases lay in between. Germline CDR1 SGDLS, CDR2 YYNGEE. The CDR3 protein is CASSERGSTDTQYF. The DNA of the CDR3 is TGTGCCAGCAGCGAAAGGGGTAGCACAGATACGCAGTATTTT.

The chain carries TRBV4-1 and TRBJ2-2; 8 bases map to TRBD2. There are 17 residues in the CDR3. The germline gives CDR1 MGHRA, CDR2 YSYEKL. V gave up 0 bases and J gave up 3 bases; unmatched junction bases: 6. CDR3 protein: CASSQDKTSVYTGELFF. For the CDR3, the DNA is TGCGCCAGCAGCCAAGATAAGACTAGCGTGTACACCGGGGAGCTGTTTTTT.

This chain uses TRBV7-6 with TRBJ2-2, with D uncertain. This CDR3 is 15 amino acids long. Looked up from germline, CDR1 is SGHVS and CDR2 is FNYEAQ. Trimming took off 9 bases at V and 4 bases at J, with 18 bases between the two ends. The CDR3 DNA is TGTGCCAGACACTCCAGAATACGAGGCACCGGGGAGCTGTTTTTT. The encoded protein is CARHSRIRGTGELFF.

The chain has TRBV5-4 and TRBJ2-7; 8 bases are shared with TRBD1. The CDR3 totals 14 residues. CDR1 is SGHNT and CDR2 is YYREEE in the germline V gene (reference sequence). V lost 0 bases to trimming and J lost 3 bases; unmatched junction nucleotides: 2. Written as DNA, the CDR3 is TGTGCCAGCAGCTTGGCCGGGACAGGCTACGAGCAGTACTTC. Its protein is CASSLAGTGYEQYF.

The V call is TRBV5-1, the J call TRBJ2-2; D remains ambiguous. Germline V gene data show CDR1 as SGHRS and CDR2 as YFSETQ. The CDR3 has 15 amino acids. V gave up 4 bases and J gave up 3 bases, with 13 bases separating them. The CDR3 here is CASSLQVPDTGELFF. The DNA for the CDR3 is TGCGCCAGCAGCCTCCAGGTGCCTGACACCGGGGAGCTGTTTTTT.

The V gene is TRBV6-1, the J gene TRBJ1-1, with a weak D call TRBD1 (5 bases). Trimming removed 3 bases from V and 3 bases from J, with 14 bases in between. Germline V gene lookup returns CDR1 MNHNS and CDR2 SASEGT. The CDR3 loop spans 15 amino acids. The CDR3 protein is CASSEAWTFHTEAFF. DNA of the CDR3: TGTGCCAGCAGTGAGGCTTGGACATTTCACACTGAAGCTTTCTTT.